A selection of T cell receptor beta chains follows, all from one sample in a study of T cell changes during pregnancy in multiple sclerosis. Profiled with immunoSEQ multiplex PCR; TCRdb holds only in-frame clones, not every one. The table includes roughly 50,000 clones, around 92% detected once. Sequences were derived from CD4+ T cells from peripheral blood mononuclear cells, sampled in the third trimester of pregnancy. The origin of the receptors is a female donor with multiple sclerosis, enrolled in a pregnancy study. CDR3s include the opening cysteine and the closing phenylalanine or tryptophan. Fields, in order: CDR3 protein, CDR3 DNA, D gene, clone size, J gene, V gene, CDR3 length. The D gene is left open where the match is weak. Size is stated for part of the rows, as once, few or many counts, or as a class when the clone is expanded.

CASSYSGTSGQQFF,TGTGCCAGCAGTTACTCGGGGACTAGCGGCCAGCAGTTCTTC,TRBD2,.,TRBJ2-1,TRBV6-5,14
CASRGGRAKNIQYF,TGTGCCAGCCGGGGCGGGAGGGCCAAAAACATTCAGTACTTC,TRBD2,.,TRBJ2-4,TRBV28,14
CAWSLGTSGGRQFF,TGTGCCTGGAGCCTCGGGACTAGCGGGGGCCGGCAGTTCTTC,TRBD2,.,TRBJ2-1,TRBV30,14
CASSTGPGGGYTF,TGTGCCAGCAGCACCGGGCCTGGAGGAGGCTACACCTTC,.,.,TRBJ1-2,TRBV2,13
CASGSDRSENYGYTF,TGTGCTAGTGGTTCCGACAGGTCGGAGAACTATGGCTACACCTTC,.,.,TRBJ1-2,TRBV12-5,15
CASSAQPRGGHIYSPLHF,TGTGCCAGCAGCGCCCAACCTAGGGGGGGACACATATATTCACCCCTCCACTTT,.,.,TRBJ1-6,TRBV9,18
CAIRSDRKETQYF,TGTGCCATCAGGTCCGACAGAAAAGAGACCCAGTACTTC,.,.,TRBJ2-5,TRBV10-3,13
CASSLLTGGGGGANVLTF,TGCGCCAGCAGCCTTTTGACAGGGGGCGGTGGTGGGGCCAACGTCCTGACTTTC,TRBD1,.,TRBJ2-6,TRBV5-1,18
CASSLQRTSYNEQFF,TGCGCCAGCAGCTTACAGCGGACCTCCTACAATGAGCAGTTCTTC,.,once,TRBJ2-1,TRBV5-1,15
CEPSKLRQDKNIQYF,TGTGAACCGAGTAAGCTAAGACAGGACAAAAACATTCAGTACTTC,.,.,TRBJ2-4,TRBV19,15
CASHLSGTNTGELFF,TGCGCCAGCCACCTTTCAGGAACGAACACCGGGGAGCTGTTTTTT,.,.,TRBJ2-2,TRBV5-1,15
CASRLDRGSNEQFF,TGTGCCAGCAGGCTGGACAGGGGGAGTAATGAGCAGTTCTTC,TRBD1,.,TRBJ2-1,TRBV5-4,14
CASSYSSTNEKLFF,TGTGCCAGCTCTTACTCTTCAACTAATGAAAAACTGTTTTTT,.,.,TRBJ1-4,TRBV6-1,14